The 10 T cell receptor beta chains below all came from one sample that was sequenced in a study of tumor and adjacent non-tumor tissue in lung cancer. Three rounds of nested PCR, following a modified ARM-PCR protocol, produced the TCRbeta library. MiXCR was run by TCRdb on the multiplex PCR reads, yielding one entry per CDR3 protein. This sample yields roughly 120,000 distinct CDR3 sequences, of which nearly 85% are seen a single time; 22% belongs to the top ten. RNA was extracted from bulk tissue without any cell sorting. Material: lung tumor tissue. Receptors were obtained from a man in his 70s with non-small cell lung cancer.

The CDR3 protein is CANHWTGRQPQHF. CDR3 in DNA: TGTGCCAACCACTGGACAGGGCGACAGCCCCAGCATTTT. The rearrangement joins TRBV6-6 to TRBJ1-5; TRBD1 matches 8 bases. V trimming: 10 bases; J trimming: 7 bases; junction bases outside the gene matches: 9. This CDR3 comprises 13 residues. Germline lookup yields CDR1 MNHNY and CDR2 SVGAGI (reference sequence).

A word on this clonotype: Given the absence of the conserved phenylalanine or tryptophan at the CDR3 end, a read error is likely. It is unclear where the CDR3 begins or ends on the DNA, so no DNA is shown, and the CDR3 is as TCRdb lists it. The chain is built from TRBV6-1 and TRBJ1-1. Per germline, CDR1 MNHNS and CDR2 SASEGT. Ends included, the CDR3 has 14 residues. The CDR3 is CASTEGRRLTEALS.

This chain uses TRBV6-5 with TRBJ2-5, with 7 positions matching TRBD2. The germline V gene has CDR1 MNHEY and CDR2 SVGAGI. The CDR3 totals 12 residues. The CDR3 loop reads CVSSWGGETQYF. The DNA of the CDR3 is TGTGTAAGCAGTTGGGGGGGAGAGACCCAGTACTTC.

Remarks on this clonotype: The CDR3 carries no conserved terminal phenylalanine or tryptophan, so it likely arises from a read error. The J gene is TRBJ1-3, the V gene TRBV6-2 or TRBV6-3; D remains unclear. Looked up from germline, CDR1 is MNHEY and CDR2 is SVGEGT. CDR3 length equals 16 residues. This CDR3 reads CTSSYGREHSGNTIYY. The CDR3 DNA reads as TGTACCAGCAGTTACGGGCGGGAACACTCTGGAAACACCATATATTAT.

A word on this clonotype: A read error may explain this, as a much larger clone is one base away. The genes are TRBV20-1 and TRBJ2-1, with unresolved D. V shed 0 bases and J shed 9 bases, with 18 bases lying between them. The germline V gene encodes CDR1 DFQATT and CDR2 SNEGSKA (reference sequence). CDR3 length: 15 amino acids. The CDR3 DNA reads TGCAGTGCTAGAGACCCCGCCCGGACCAGCATTGAGCAGTTCTTC. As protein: CSARDPARTSIEQFF.

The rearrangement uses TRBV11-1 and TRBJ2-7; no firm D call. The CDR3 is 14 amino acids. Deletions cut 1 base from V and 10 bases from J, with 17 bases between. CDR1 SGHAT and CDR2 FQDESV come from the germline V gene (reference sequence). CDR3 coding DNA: TGTGCCAGCAGCTTAGAAGCCTCCACCTCCTACCAGTACTTC. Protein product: CASSLEASTSYQYF. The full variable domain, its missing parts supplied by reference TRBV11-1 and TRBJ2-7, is EAEVAQSPRYKITEKSQAVAFWCDPISGHATLYWYRQILGQGPELLVQFQDESVVDDSQLPKDRFSAERLKGVDSTLKIQPAELGDSAMYLCASSLEASTSYQYFGPGTRLTVT.

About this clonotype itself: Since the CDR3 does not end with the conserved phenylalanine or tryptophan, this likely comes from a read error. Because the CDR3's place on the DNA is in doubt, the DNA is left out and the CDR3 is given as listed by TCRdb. The CDR3 sequence is CASSLAGGQNTGELLL. The chain employs TRBV12-3 or TRBV12-4 and TRBJ2-2; the table's D call, TRBD1, was not checked against the DNA. A total of 16 residues make up the CDR3, ends included.

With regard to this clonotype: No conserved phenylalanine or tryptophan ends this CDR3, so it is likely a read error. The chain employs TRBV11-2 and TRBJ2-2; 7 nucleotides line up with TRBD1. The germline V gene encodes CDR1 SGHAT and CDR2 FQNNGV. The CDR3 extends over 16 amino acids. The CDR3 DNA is TGTGCTAGCAGCTTAGTGGGCACAGGGGTTGCCAGGAAGCTGTTTCTT. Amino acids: CASSLVGTGVARKLFL.

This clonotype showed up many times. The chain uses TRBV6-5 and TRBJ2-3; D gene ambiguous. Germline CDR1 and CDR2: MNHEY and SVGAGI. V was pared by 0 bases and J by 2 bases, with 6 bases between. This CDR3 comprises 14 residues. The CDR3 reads CASSYSWDTDTQYF. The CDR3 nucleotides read TGTGCCAGCAGTTACTCCTGGGACACAGATACGCAGTATTTT.

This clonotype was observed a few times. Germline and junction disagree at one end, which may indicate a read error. The CDR3 DNA is TGTAGCGTGGTCGACAGGTTCCAAGAGACTCAGTACTTC. Protein: CSVVDRFQETQYF. The chain recombines TRBV29-1 with TRBJ2-5; tentatively, D is TRBD1 (6 bases). CDR3 size: 13 residues. Looked up from germline, CDR1 is SQVTM and CDR2 is ANQGSEA.